This TCR beta chain was sequenced in a study of blood T cell repertoires in COVID-19. Across the study: Acute-phase and convalescent COVID-19 samples originated in the United States, Italy and Spain. Sample material is recorded as cDNA or gDNA derived from T cells, B-cell-depleted T cells, or PBMCs.

The CDR3 loop spans 16 amino acids. CDR1 is LNHDA and CDR2 is SQIVND in the germline V gene (reference sequence). After removal of 2 bases from V and 3 bases from J, the junction contained 9 bases not matched to a gene. Authors' analysis steps: For nucleated cells, counts were estimated from reference gene primer amplification. Using immunoSEQ multiplex PCR, the repertoire was profiled, and TCRdb retains in-frame clones only, with some absent. From that table come the V and J calls and clone size; the DNA was used to work out D and trimming. Here the sample spans about 83,000 clones, about 86% being singletons.

Specimen: peripheral blood. This TCR was sampled from a woman older than 75 in a cohort sampled during active or convalescent COVID-19. The chain recombines TRBV19 with TRBJ2-5; 7 bases map to TRBD2. The CDR3 DNA is TGTGCCAGTAGTATAAGGGCTAGCGGACGAGAAGAGACCCAGTACTTC. As protein: CASSIRASGREETQYF.